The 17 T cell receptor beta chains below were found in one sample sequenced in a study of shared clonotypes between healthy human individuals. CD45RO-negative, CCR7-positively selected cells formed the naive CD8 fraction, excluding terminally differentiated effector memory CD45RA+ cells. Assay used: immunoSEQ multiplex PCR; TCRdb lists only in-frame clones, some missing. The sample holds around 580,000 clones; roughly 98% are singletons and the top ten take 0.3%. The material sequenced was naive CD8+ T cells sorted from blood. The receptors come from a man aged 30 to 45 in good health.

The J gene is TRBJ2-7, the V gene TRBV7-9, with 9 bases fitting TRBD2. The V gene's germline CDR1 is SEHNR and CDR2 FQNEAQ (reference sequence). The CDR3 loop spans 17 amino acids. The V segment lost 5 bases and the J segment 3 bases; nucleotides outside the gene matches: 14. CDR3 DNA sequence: TGTGCCAGCAGCGCGACTAGCGGAATAGTATCCCACTACGAGCAGTACTTC. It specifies CASSATSGIVSHYEQYF.

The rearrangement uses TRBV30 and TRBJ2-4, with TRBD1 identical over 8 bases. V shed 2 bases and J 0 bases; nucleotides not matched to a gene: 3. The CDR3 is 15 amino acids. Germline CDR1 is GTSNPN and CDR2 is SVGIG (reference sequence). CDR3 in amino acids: CAWSPGQAAKNIQYF. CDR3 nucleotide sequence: TGTGCCTGGAGTCCGGGACAGGCAGCCAAAAACATTCAGTACTTC. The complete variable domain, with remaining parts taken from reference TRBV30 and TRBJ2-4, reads SQTIHQWPATLVQPVGSPLSLECTVEGTSNPNLYWYRQAAGRGLQLLFYSVGIGQISSEVPQNLSASRPQDRQFILSSKKLLLSDSGFYLCAWSPGQAAKNIQYFGAGTRLSVL.

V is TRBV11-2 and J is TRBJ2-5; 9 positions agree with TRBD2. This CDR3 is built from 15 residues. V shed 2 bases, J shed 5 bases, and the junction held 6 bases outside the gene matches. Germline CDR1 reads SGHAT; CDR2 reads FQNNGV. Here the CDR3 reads CASSLYVGTSETQYF. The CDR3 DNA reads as TGTGCCAGCAGCTTATATGTCGGGACTAGCGAGACCCAGTACTTC.

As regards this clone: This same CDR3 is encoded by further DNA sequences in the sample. CDR3 DNA sequence: TGTGCCAGCAGCGTGGAAGGGGAGTCCTACGAGCAGTACTTC. Residues: CASSVEGESYEQYF. The genes are TRBV9 and TRBJ2-7; possibly TRBD1 or TRBD2 for D (5 bases each). Trimming shortened V by 2 bases and J by 1 base, and 10 bases separated the two germline ends. The CDR3 covers 14 residues. Germline CDR1 is SGDLS and CDR2 is YYNGEE. Full variable domain (outside the CDR3, taken from reference TRBV9 and TRBJ2-7): DSGVTQTPKHLITATGQRVTLRCSPRSGDLSVYWYQQSLDQGLQFLIQYYNGEERAKGNILERFSAQQFPDLHSELNLSSLELGDSALYFCASSVEGESYEQYFGPGTRLTVT.

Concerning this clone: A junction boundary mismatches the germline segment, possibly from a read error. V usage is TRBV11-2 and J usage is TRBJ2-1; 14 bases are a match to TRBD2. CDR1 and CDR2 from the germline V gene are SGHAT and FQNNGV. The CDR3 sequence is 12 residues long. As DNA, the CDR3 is TGTGCCAGCAGGGAAGGGACTAGCGGGAGCCTCTTC. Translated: CASREGTSGSLF.

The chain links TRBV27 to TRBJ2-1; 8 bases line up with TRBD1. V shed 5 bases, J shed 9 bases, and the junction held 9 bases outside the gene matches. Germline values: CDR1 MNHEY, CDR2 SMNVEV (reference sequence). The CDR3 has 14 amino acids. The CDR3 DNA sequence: TGTGCCAGCAGTGTCCGGGACAGGAAGAGTGAGCAGTTCTTC. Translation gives CASSVRDRKSEQFF.

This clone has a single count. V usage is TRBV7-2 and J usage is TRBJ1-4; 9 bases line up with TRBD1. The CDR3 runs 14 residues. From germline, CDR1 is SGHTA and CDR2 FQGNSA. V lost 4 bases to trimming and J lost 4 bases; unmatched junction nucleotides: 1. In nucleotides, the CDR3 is TGTGCCAGCAGCTGGACAGGGGTTAATGAAAAACTGTTTTTT. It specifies CASSWTGVNEKLFF.

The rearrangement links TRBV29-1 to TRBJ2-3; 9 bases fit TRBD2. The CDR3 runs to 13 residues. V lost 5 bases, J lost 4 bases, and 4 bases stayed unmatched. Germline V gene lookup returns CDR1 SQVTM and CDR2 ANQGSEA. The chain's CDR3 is CSVRGLAPDTQYF. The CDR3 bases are TGCAGCGTTCGGGGACTAGCACCAGATACGCAGTATTTT.

The CDR3 spells CASSEQEDTDTQYF. CDR3 in DNA: TGCGCCAGCAGTGAACAGGAAGACACAGATACGCAGTATTTT. V and J are TRBV10-1 and TRBJ2-3, with D perhaps TRBD1 (5 bases). Germline V gene sequence: CDR1 WNHNN, CDR2 SYGVQD (reference sequence). The CDR3 consists of 14 residues. Trimming shortened V by 3 bases and J by 2 bases, and 9 bases separated the two germline ends.

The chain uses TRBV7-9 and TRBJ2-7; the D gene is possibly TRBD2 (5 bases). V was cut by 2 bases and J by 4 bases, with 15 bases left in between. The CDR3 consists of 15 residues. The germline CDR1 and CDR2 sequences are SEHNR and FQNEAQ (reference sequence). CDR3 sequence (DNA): TGTGCCAGCAGCTTACTAAGCGGATCCCTGTACGAGCAGTACTTC. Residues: CASSLLSGSLYEQYF.

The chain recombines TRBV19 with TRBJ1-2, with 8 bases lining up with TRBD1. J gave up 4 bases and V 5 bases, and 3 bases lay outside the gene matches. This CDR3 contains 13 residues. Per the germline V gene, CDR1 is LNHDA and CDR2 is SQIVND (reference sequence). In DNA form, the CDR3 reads TGTGCCAGTAGTGCCGGACAGGGCTATGGCTACACCTTC. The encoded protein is CASSAGQGYGYTF.

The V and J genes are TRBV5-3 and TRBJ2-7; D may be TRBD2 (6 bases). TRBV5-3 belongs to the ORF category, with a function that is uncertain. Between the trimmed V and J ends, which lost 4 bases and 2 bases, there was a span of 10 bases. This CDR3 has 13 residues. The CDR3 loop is CARSGGIPYEQYF. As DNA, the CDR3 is TGTGCCAGAAGCGGGGGGATACCCTACGAGCAGTACTTC.

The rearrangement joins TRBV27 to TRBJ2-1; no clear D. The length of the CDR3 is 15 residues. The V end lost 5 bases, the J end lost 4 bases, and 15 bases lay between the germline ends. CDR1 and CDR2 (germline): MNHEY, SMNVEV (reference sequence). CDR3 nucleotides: TGTGCCAGCAGTCCTTCCGGACCATTTTACAATGAGCAGTTCTTC. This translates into CASSPSGPFYNEQFF.

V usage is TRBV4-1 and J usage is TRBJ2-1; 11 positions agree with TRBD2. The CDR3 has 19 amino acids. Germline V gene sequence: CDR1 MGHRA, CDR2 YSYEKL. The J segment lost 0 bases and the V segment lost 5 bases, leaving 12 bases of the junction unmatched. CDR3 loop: CASSGRTSGQRSSYNEQFF. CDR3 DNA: TGCGCCAGCAGCGGACGGACTAGCGGGCAGCGAAGCTCCTACAATGAGCAGTTCTTC.

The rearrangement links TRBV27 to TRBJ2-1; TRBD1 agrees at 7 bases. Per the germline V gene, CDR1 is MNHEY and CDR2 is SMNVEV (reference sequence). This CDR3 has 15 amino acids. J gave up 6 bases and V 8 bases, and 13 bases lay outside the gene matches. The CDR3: CASLSRQGPPNEQFF. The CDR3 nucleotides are TGTGCCAGCTTAAGCCGACAGGGACCCCCCAATGAGCAGTTCTTC.

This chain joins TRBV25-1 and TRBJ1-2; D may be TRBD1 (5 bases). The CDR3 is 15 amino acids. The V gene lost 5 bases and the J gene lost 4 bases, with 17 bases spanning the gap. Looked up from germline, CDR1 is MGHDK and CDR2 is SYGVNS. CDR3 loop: CASSSVGTRVYGYTF. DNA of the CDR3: TGTGCCAGCAGTTCCGTGGGGACGAGGGTCTATGGCTACACCTTC.

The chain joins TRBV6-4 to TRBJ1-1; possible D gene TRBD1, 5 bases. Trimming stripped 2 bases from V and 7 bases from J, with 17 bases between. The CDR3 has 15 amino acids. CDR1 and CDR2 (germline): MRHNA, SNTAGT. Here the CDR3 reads CASSDPRASRGEAFF. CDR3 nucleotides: TGTGCCAGCAGTGACCCCAGGGCCAGTCGGGGTGAAGCTTTCTTT.